The rows below give T cell receptor beta chains drawn from one sample of a study of T cell clonotyping in hematopoietic cell transplantation. Sequencing used immunoSEQ multiplex PCR; TCRdb keeps in-frame clones, though not all of them. The sample yields approximately 30,000 clones, 82% seen once. The sample here was peripheral blood mononuclear cells, taken before stem cell transplant. The source of these receptors is a man aged 35 to 55 with acute myeloid leukemia. Some clones in this sample may be carry-over from other donors' samples. Each CDR3 is given with its conserved first and last residue. The D gene is left open where the match is weak.

j_call	d_call	v_call	cdr3_aa
TRBJ1-1	TRBD1	TRBV19	CASGDRGRTEAFF
TRBJ1-3	TRBD1	TRBV29-1	CSFTGGGGNTIYF
TRBJ2-1	TRBD2	TRBV29-1	CSVEDVASGSTEQFF
TRBJ2-7	NA	TRBV30	CAWSEQPPYEQYF
TRBJ2-7	NA	TRBV27	CASSPRGWNAYEQYF
TRBJ1-1	NA	TRBV2	CASRESGQMNTEAFF
TRBJ1-2	NA	TRBV7-2	CASSSTRGVVSGYTF
TRBJ1-2	TRBD1	TRBV5-4	CASSSNLGQGYGYTF
TRBJ2-3	NA	TRBV11-1	CASSPRANTQYF
TRBJ2-3	NA	TRBV10-3	CAISDQSTDTQYF
TRBJ2-2	NA	TRBV10-3	CAISEPGVGELFF
TRBJ1-2	NA	TRBV5-6	CASSLDRGYTF
TRBJ1-1	TRBD1	TRBV11-2	CASSLYKGANTEAFF
TRBJ2-2	NA	TRBV21-1	CASSNDQPGVGQTKKENTGELFF
TRBJ2-5	TRBD1	TRBV2	CASSDWAGGVTKTQYF
TRBJ2-5	NA	TRBV5-6	CASSWNFAGNGETQYF
TRBJ2-7	TRBD2	TRBV28	CATGGVLYEQYF
TRBJ1-1	NA	TRBV7-9	CASSPRSSTQNTEAFF
TRBJ2-7	TRBD2	TRBV5-5	CASSLDLAGALSEQYF
TRBJ2-7	NA	TRBV27	CASSFSSSYEQYF
TRBJ2-1	NA	TRBV11-2	CASSLGRGGARLQFF
TRBJ2-5	NA	TRBV6-5	CASRRDWQQETQYF
TRBJ2-3	TRBD2	TRBV6-5	CASSLAGGPGDTQYF
TRBJ2-1	TRBD2	TRBV9	CASSVGASGLYNEQFF
TRBJ2-7	NA	TRBV6-5	CASSAGLANSYEQYF
TRBJ1-1	NA	TRBV5-3	CARSLDESRLNTEAFF
TRBJ2-1	NA	TRBV29-1	CSVVRVNEQFF
TRBJ1-1	NA	TRBV29-1	CSVVSQGTEAFF
TRBJ1-2	NA	TRBV19	CASSTQRQARGYTF
TRBJ1-2	TRBD1	TRBV7-9	CASSLGQTYGYTF
TRBJ1-4	NA	TRBV7-2	CASTITGQFNEKLFF
TRBJ1-1	NA	TRBV7-3	CASSRQLDTEAFF
TRBJ1-2	TRBD1	TRBV28	CASSLDGTGYNYGYTF
TRBJ2-3	NA	TRBV4-2	CASSQEWRTSTDTQYF
TRBJ2-7	TRBD2	TRBV29-1	CSVAGLAAISSYEQYF
TRBJ2-5	NA	TRBV11-3	CASSSQETQYF
TRBJ2-2	NA	TRBV7-6	CASSFPGGELFF
TRBJ1-4	TRBD1	TRBV6-5	CASSSRQGAAKLFF
TRBJ1-2	NA	TRBV10-3	CASSPGRVNGYTF
TRBJ2-5	TRBD1	TRBV11-1	CASSPDRVSQETQYF
TRBJ1-2	NA	TRBV28	CASSLNGYTF
TRBJ1-5	NA	TRBV7-6	CASSPTGGNQPQHF
TRBJ1-1	TRBD1	TRBV2	CASSLTRPGTANTEAFF
TRBJ1-5	TRBD1	TRBV10-3	CAISDRGPTNQPQHF
TRBJ2-6	NA	TRBV28	CASMSGSGANVLTF